This TCR beta chain was sequenced for a study of blood T cell repertoires in COVID-19. Turning to the study itself: Spain, Italy and the United States supplied samples that represented acute and convalescent COVID-19.

Trimming at V came to 3 bases and at J to 1 base, leaving 6 bases not matched to a gene. Per germline, CDR1 SGHRS and CDR2 YFSETQ. This CDR3 region has 15 residues. Seattle patient enrollment occurred during active infection, with longitudinal follow-up thereafter. Original processing notes: Scientists estimated how many nucleated cells there were by amplifying reference gene primers. The assay was immunoSEQ multiplex PCR, and TCRdb's table has in-frame clones only and misses some. D and trimming were read from the DNA, whereas the V and J calls and clone size are those reported in that table. Of 390,000 or so clones listed, 80% to 90% were seen once; the top ten hold roughly a tenth.

Input material: peripheral blood. The clonotype comes from a young woman with COVID-19, enrolled during active disease. This sequence joins TRBV5-1 and TRBJ2-7; 8 positions agree with TRBD2. The CDR3 is CASSSLAGGSYEQYF. The CDR3 DNA reads as TGCGCCAGCAGCTCCCTAGCGGGTGGATCCTACGAGCAGTACTTC.